This T cell receptor beta chain is from a study of T cell repertoires in cytomegalovirus infection. About the research overall: Based on public TCR beta signatures, there were indications of CMV infection and of a matching HLA type.

Study-level points and caveats: Frequencies of public TCR beta families were cumulated, and this identified carriers of CMV plus the relevant HLA. HLA-C-restricted CMV clonotypes gave the most frequent clonotype in two of eight donors.

Germline loops: CDR1 SNHLY, CDR2 FYNNEI. V was pared by 8 bases and J by 0 bases, with 11 bases between. The CDR3 sequence is 14 residues long. Details on this clonotype: The antigen remains undetermined.

TCRdb passed the reads through MiXCR, listing each CDR3 protein once. Altogether roughly 140,000 distinct CDR3 sequences are present, around 20% being singletons, with the ten largest covering approximately 11%. Source material: PBMCs. The receptor comes from a human donor in good health (CMV status not recorded). Some clones in this sample may be carry-over from other donors' samples. The chain employs TRBV2 and TRBJ1-3; D unresolved. CDR3 DNA: TGTGCCAGCGGCGCAGAGAGCTCTGGAAACACCATATATTTT. Protein: CASGAESSGNTIYF. The full variable domain, its missing parts supplied by reference TRBV2 and TRBJ1-3, is EPEVTQTPSHQVTQMGQEVILRCVPISNHLYFYWYRQILGQKVEFLVSFYNNEISEKSEIFDDQFSVERPDGSNFTLKIRSTKLEDSAMYFCASGAESSGNTIYFGEGSWLTVV.